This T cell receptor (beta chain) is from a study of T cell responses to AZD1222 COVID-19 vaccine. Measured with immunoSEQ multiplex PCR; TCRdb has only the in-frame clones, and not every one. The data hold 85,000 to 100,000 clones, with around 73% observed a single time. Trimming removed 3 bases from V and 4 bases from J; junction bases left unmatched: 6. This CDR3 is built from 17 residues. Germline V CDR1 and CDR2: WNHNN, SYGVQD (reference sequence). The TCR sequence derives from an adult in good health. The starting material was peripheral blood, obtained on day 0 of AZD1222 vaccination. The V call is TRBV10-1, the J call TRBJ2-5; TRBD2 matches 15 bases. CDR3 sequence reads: CASSDGTSGGKGETQYF. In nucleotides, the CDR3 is TGCGCCAGCAGTGATGGGACTAGCGGGGGGAAAGGAGAGACCCAGTACTTC.